What follows is one T cell receptor beta chain and its context. The antigen is unknown. This record comes from a study of response to subunit inactivated influenza vaccine. Study-level results: Authors suggested few new T cells are recruited by each seasonal influenza vaccination.

The CDR3 spans 20 residues. Losses at the gene ends were 2 bases for V and 0 bases for J; bases not matched to a gene: 16. Per the germline V gene, CDR1 is SGHTA and CDR2 is FQGNSA. In TCRdb, the RT-PCR reads were re-called with MiXCR into one record per CDR3 protein. The data show 600,000 to 850,000 distinct CDR3 sequences, 11% to 15% seen once. V gene TRBV7-2 combines with J gene TRBJ2-7; the match to TRBD2 covers 10 bases. The sequencing here drew on PBMCs from blood, taken approximately 15 days before vaccination. This clonotype was obtained from a man aged 50-60 years who received an inactivated influenza vaccine. In DNA form, the CDR3 reads TGTGCCAGCAGCTTACCGGATTCGAGACTAGCGGGCGGCCCCTCCTACGAGCAGTACTTC. Translated: CASSLPDSRLAGGPSYEQYF.